A single sample gave rise to the 14 T cell receptor beta chains below, sequenced in a study of regulatory T cells in long-lasting Graves disease. Time point reported: newly diagnosed GD, antithyroid drugs for less than 3 months. Isolated PBMC RNA provided the starting material for the TCR library. Assembly of TCR beta libraries relied on iRepertoire HTBI primers together with Arm-PCR of CDR3 regions. TCRdb itself ran the multiplex PCR reads through MiXCR, one entry per CDR3 protein. The data show some 220,000 distinct CDR3 sequences, approximately 18% seen once. The sample was also reused in another study, on T cells in Graves' hyperthyroidism and ophthalmopathy.

Source: peripheral blood mononuclear cells (PBMCs), taken at new diagnosis, from a patient treated with antithyroid drugs. The receptor set was obtained from a woman between 25 and 40 years old with Graves disease.

The CDR3 loop reads CASSLTPASGNTGELFF. Here the CDR3 DNA reads TGTGCCAGCAGTTTAACCCCAGCTAGCGGGAACACCGGGGAGCTGTTTTTT. This chain connects TRBV12-3 or TRBV12-4 to TRBJ2-2, with 7 nucleotides matching TRBD2. Germline trimming cut 2 bases from V and 1 base from J; bases unmatched to any gene: 7. This CDR3 is built from 17 residues.

This clonotype came up many times. The chain is built from TRBV27 and TRBJ1-6; perhaps TRBD1 as D (5 bases). Trimming removed 3 bases at V and 6 bases at J, with 6 bases between. Germline lookup yields CDR1 MNHEY and CDR2 SMNVEV (reference sequence). This CDR3 comprises 13 residues. CDR3 sequence: CASSFDSNSPLHF. The CDR3 DNA sequence: TGTGCCAGCAGTTTCGACAGTAATTCACCCCTCCACTTT.

Worth noting for this clonotype: A clone one base away is much larger, so this may be a read error. This chain connects TRBV5-1 to TRBJ2-3; D is perhaps TRBD1 (6 bases). The germline gives CDR1 SGHRS, CDR2 YFSETQ. The length of the CDR3 is 15 residues. CDR3 DNA: TGCGCCAGCAGAATTACAGGGAGCTCCACATATACGCAGTATTTT. It encodes CASRITGSSTYTQYF.

At least ten counts were recorded for this clonotype. The rearrangement uses TRBV20-1 and TRBJ2-1; D ambiguous. From germline, CDR1 is DFQATT and CDR2 SNEGSKA (reference sequence). The CDR3 consists of 12 residues. Trimming left V 0 bases short and J 4 bases short, with 4 bases between. CDR3 in amino acids: CSARDQYNEQFF. The CDR3, as DNA: TGCAGTGCTAGAGATCAATACAATGAGCAGTTCTTC.

This clonotype occurred many times. A read error may explain this, as a much larger clone is one base away. V is TRBV11-3 and J is TRBJ2-7; no definite D call. The germline gives CDR1 SGHNT, CDR2 YENEEA. The CDR3 contains 18 residues. The CDR3 DNA is TGTGCCAGCAGCTTAGTGAGGCAGGCCGACGAACCCCCCTACGAGCAGTGCTTC. This translates into CASSLVRQADEPPYEQCF.

This clonotype was seen many times. The chain links TRBV28 to TRBJ2-6; D unresolved. The CDR3 is made up of 14 amino acids. Looked up from germline, CDR1 is MDHEN and CDR2 is SYDVKM. V was cut by 6 bases and J by 0 bases, with 6 bases left in between. In nucleotides, the CDR3 is TGTGCCAGCAGGTCCCACTCTGGGGCCAACGTCCTGACTTTC. As protein: CASRSHSGANVLTF. Variable domain in full (rest from reference TRBV28 and TRBJ2-6): DVKVTQSSRYLVKRTGEKVFLECVQDMDHENMFWYRQDPGLGLRLIYFSYDVKMKEKGDIPEGYSVSREKKERFSLILESASTNQTSMYLCASRSHSGANVLTFGAGSRLTVL.

The genes are TRBV5-6 and TRBJ2-3; the D gene is possibly TRBD2 (6 bases). CDR1 is SGHDT and CDR2 is YYEEEE in the germline V gene. V lost 2 bases, J lost 5 bases, and 12 bases lay in between. The length of the CDR3 is 14 residues. CDR3 amino acids: CASSFGSGEDTQYF. The CDR3 nucleotides are TGTGCCAGCAGCTTCGGGAGTGGAGAAGATACGCAGTATTTT.

There are many counts of this clonotype. The rearrangement joins TRBV28 to TRBJ1-5, with 10 bases identical to TRBD1. Per the germline V gene, CDR1 is MDHEN and CDR2 is SYDVKM. V lost 10 bases to trimming and J lost 4 bases; unmatched junction nucleotides: 13. The length of the CDR3 is 16 residues. The CDR3 loop reads CATVRGQGLSNQPQHF. The CDR3 nucleotides read TGTGCCACAGTTAGGGGACAGGGGCTATCTAATCAGCCCCAGCATTTT.

Notes on this clonotype: With a much larger clone just one base away, this may be a read error. The chain links TRBV7-2 to TRBJ1-4; D not certain. This CDR3 contains 16 residues. Deletions cut 3 bases from V and 4 bases from J, with 15 bases between. Germline V gene sequence: CDR1 SGHTA, CDR2 FQGNSA. The CDR3: CASSFKLSIGNEKLFF. CDR3 nucleotides: TGTGCCAGCAGCTTTAAGCTATCGATTGGTAATGAAAAACTGTTTTTT.

The table lists this clonotype with many counts. The chain carries TRBV20-1 and TRBJ1-1; 10 bases line up with TRBD1. The CDR3 sequence is 13 residues long. V was pared by 5 bases and J by 6 bases, with 6 bases of the junction left unmatched. Germline V gives CDR1 DFQATT, CDR2 SNEGSKA (reference sequence). The CDR3 sequence is CSASTGGAAEAFF. DNA for the CDR3: TGCAGTGCTTCGACAGGGGGCGCCGCTGAAGCTTTCTTT.

Points on this clonotype: A much larger clone lies a single base off, so this may be a read error. The V call is TRBV6-1, the J call TRBJ1-5, with D possibly being TRBD1 (5 bases). The V end was cut by 7 bases, the J end by 2 bases, with 12 bases between. In germline, CDR1 is MNHNS, CDR2 SASEGT. The CDR3 has 14 residues. CDR3 nucleotides: TGTGCCAGCATTTCTCAGGGCGGCAATCAGCCCCAGCATTTT. Amino acids: CASISQGGNQPQHF.

This clonotype occurred many times. The gene calls are TRBV6-1 and TRBJ2-1; 9 nucleotides line up with TRBD2. J was trimmed by 6 bases and V by 2 bases; bases with no gene match: 8. This CDR3 spans 16 amino acids. Germline V gene sequence: CDR1 MNHNS, CDR2 SASEGT. The CDR3 spells CASSERGTSLANEQFF. The CDR3, as DNA: TGTGCCAGCAGTGAACGAGGGACTAGCTTGGCCAATGAGCAGTTCTTC.

V and J are TRBV7-3 and TRBJ2-1; weak D call: TRBD2 (6 bases). Germline V gene lookup returns CDR1 SGHTA and CDR2 FQGTGA. The CDR3 sequence is 13 residues long. With 1 base removed from V and 10 bases from J, the gap between germline ends came to 11 bases. The CDR3 DNA follows: TGTGCCAGCAGCTTAATGCGGGAAGGGGAGCAGTTCTTC. Translating gives CASSLMREGEQFF.

The table lists this clonotype with many counts. The chain joins TRBV2 to TRBJ2-1; a weak D match, TRBD2 (5 bases). Germline assignment: CDR1 SNHLY and CDR2 FYNNEI. The CDR3 sequence is 13 residues long. V dropped 5 bases and J dropped 9 bases, with 14 bases sitting between them. CDR3 in DNA: TGTGCCAGCAGTCGAGGCGAGGGTATTGAGCAGTTCTTC. It specifies CASSRGEGIEQFF.